Listed below are T cell receptor beta chains from one sample, sequenced in a study of T cells in Graves' hyperthyroidism and ophthalmopathy. TCRdb ran MiXCR on the multiplex PCR reads and lists one entry per CDR3 protein. Here the sample spans about 580,000 distinct CDR3 sequences, roughly 13% being singletons. Sequenced material: blood. These receptors were taken from a woman under 40 with Graves' hyperthyroidism that later progressed to Graves' ophthalmopathy. CDR3s include the opening cysteine and the closing phenylalanine or tryptophan. The D gene is left open where the match is weak. Clone size, where shown, is once, few, many, or a class for clones that have expanded.

cdr3_nt cdr3_aa j_call d_call v_call clone_size
TGTGCCATCAGTGGTACAGGGAGTAATGAAAAACTGTTTTTT CAISGTGSNEKLFF TRBJ1-4 - TRBV10-3 many
TGTGCCAGTAGTAGACCTGACGGCGGAGATCAGCCCCAGCATTTT CASSRPDGGDQPQHF TRBJ1-5 - TRBV19 -
TGTGCCATGGGGGGGGGAGAGACCCAGTACTTC CAMGGGETQYF TRBJ2-5 TRBD2 TRBV10-3 many
TGTGCCAGTAGTATAGGGGACGGTAGGAACACTGAAGCTTTCTTT CASSIGDGRNTEAFF TRBJ1-1 - TRBV19 -
TGTGCCAGCAGCTCCCGGGACCTATCCTACAATGAGCAGTTCTTC CASSSRDLSYNEQFF TRBJ2-1 - TRBV7-9 -
TGTGCCAGCAGCCAAGATAACAGGGGGAGCTATGGCTACACCTTC CASSQDNRGSYGYTF TRBJ1-2 TRBD1 TRBV3-1 many
TGTGCCAGCAGCCCCTACGGCACGATGGGCAATCAGCCCCAGCATTTT CASSPYGTMGNQPQHF TRBJ1-5 - TRBV7-2 -
TGTGCCAGCAATAGGAGGGCCCCGGGTACCGGGGAGCTGTTTTTT CASNRRAPGTGELFF TRBJ2-2 - TRBV6-2/TRBV6-3 many
TGTGCCAGCAGCCGACAGAACAATCAGCCCCAGCATTTT CASSRQNNQPQHF TRBJ1-5 - TRBV7-2 many
TGTGCCACCAGTGATTCCCCCCCATTTGGGGTAGACTCTGGGGCCAACGTCCTGACTTTC CATSDSPPFGVDSGANVLTF TRBJ2-6 - TRBV24-1 few
TGCAGTGCTCGAAATACAGGGGGACGGGAGACCCAGTACTTC CSARNTGGRETQYF TRBJ2-5 TRBD1 TRBV20-1 many
TGTGCCAGCCGATTTGGGACAAGGCACACCGGGGAGCTGTTTTTT CASRFGTRHTGELFF TRBJ2-2 - TRBV6-1 many
TGCGCCAGCACTATCGGACTAGCGGGAGGGAGCACAGATATGCAGTATTTT CASTIGLAGGSTDMQYF TRBJ2-3 TRBD2 TRBV5-1 -
TGTGCCAGCAGTGGCAGGGTTGGTAGTGAAGCTTTCTTT CASSGRVGSEAFF TRBJ1-1 - TRBV2 -
TGCAGTGCTAGAGACCCGGGCCCTGCGTGGGACACCGGGGAGCTGTTTTTT CSARDPGPAWDTGELFF TRBJ2-2 - TRBV20-1 many
TGTGCCTGGAGTGGGCAGGGTAACGAGCAGTACTTC CAWSGQGNEQYF TRBJ2-7 - TRBV30 many
TGTGCCAGCAGTGAACAGCCCTTTACACCCCTCCACTTT CASSEQPFTPLHF TRBJ1-6 - TRBV6-1 many
TGTGCCAGTAGTATGGGTGCGGAAGAGACCCAGTACTTC CASSMGAEETQYF TRBJ2-5 - TRBV19 few
TGTGCCAGCAGCTTAGCGCATAGTAGCTACGAGCAGTACTTC CASSLAHSSYEQYF TRBJ2-7 - TRBV7-2 few
TGTGCCAGCAGTTTCGCCGCGGGGCCCGGGGCCAACGTCCTGACTTTC CASSFAAGPGANVLTF TRBJ2-6 - TRBV12-3/TRBV12-4 many
TGTGCCATCAGTGAGGATCCGGGCTCTGGAAACACCATATATTTT CAISEDPGSGNTIYF TRBJ1-3 - TRBV10-3 -
TGTGCCAGCAGTTTGAGTGGAGCGGGAGTCTACGAGCAGTACTTC CASSLSGAGVYEQYF TRBJ2-7 TRBD2 TRBV28 many
TGTGCCAGCAGCCAAGGAACCCCTTACTCTGGAAACACCATATATTTT CASSQGTPYSGNTIYF TRBJ1-3 - TRBV3-1 many
TGTGCCAGCAGCTTAGATCCGGCCGACAGCTCCTACAATGAGCAGTTCTTC CASSLDPADSSYNEQFF TRBJ2-1 - TRBV11-3 many
TGTGCCAGCAGTTCCCAGTCGGACTATAGCAATCAGCCCCAGCATTTT CASSSQSDYSNQPQHF TRBJ1-5 - TRBV12-3/TRBV12-4 few
TGTGCCAGCAGTTACCTCCTAGGACTAGCGGAGAGAGGAGAGCAGTTCTTC CASSYLLGLAERGEQFF TRBJ2-1 TRBD2 TRBV6-5 many
TGTGCCAGTAGTAGTGCCCCGGGCACAGATACGCAGTATTTT CASSSAPGTDTQYF TRBJ2-3 - TRBV19 -
TGTGCCATCACCTCCGAGGCAGCTGGGGCCAACGTCCTGACTTTC CAITSEAAGANVLTF TRBJ2-6 - TRBV10-3 many
TGTGCCAGCAAAAGGGAAGACAGCAATCAGCCCCAGCATTTT CASKREDSNQPQHF TRBJ1-5 - TRBV6-1 many
TGCAGCGTATCCTTAGCGTCCAAAGAGACCCAGTACTTC CSVSLASKETQYF TRBJ2-5 - TRBV29-1 many
TGTGCCAGCAGTGAATCGGGACGGAACTCCTACGAGCAGTACTTC CASSESGRNSYEQYF TRBJ2-7 - TRBV25-1 many
TGTGCCAGCAGCTCCAGGGGGCGTGGAAACAATCAGCCCCAGCATTTT CASSSRGRGNNQPQHF TRBJ1-5 TRBD1 TRBV7-8 -
TGTGCCAGCTCACCGTCCGAGGGGGAAGCTTTCTTT CASSPSEGEAFF TRBJ1-1 - TRBV18 -
TGCAGTGCTAGAGTACTAGCTGCCGCCTCTTACAATGAGCAGTTCTTC CSARVLAAASYNEQFF TRBJ2-1 - TRBV20-1 -
TGTGCCAGCAGTACAGCCGGGACCCAACCCAACTATGGCTACACCTTC CASSTAGTQPNYGYTF TRBJ1-2 - TRBV28 many
TGTGCCAGCAGTTTGGGGTCGGGCGGGGATCAAGATACGCAGTATTTT CASSLGSGGDQDTQYF TRBJ2-3 - TRBV12-3/TRBV12-4 many